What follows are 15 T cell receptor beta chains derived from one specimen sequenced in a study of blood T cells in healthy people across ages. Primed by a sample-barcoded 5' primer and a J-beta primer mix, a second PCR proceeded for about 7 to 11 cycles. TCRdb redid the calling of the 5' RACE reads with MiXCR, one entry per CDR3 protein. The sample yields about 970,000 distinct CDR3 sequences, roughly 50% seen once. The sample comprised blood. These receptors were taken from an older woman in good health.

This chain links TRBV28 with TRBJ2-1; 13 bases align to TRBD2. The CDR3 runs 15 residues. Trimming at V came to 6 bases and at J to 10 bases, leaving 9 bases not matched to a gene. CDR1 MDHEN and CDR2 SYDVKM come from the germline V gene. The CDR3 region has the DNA TGTGCCAGCAGCCCCGGGACTAGCGGGACTCGAGAGCAGTTCTTC. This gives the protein CASSPGTSGTREQFF.

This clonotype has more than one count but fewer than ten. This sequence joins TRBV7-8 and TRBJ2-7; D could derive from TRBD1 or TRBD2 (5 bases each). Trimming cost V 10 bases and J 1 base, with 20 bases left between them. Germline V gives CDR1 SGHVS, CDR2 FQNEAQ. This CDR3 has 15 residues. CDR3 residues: CATTVGRGESYEQYF. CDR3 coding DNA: TGTGCCACTACGGTAGGGAGAGGGGAATCCTACGAGCAGTACTTC.

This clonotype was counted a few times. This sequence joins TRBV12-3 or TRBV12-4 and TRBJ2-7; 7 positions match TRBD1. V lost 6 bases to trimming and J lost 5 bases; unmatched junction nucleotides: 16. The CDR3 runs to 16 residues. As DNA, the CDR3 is TGTGCCAGCAGACTAGGGACAGTCAAACCCTGGGACGAGCAGTACTTC. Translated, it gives CASRLGTVKPWDEQYF.

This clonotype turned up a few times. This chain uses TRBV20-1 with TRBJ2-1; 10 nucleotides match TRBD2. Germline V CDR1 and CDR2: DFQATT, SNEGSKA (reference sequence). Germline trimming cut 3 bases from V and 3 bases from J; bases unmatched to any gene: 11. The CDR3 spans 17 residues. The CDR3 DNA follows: TGCAGTGCTAGGGATACTAGCGGGACAACTTACTACAATGAGCAGTTCTTC. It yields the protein CSARDTSGTTYYNEQFF.

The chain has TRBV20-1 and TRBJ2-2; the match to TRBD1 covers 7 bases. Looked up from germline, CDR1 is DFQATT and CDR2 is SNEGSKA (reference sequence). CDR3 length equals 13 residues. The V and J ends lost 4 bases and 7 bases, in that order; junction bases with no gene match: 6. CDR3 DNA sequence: TGCAGTGCTAATCGACAGGGAAACGGGGAGCTGTTTTTT. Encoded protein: CSANRQGNGELFF.

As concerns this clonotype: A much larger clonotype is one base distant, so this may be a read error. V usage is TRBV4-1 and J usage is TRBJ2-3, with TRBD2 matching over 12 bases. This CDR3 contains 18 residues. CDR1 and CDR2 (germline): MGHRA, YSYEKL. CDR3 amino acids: CVSSQDPSGRGSTDTQYF. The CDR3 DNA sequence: TGCGTCAGCAGCCAAGATCCTAGCGGGAGGGGCTCCACAGATACGCAGTATTTT.

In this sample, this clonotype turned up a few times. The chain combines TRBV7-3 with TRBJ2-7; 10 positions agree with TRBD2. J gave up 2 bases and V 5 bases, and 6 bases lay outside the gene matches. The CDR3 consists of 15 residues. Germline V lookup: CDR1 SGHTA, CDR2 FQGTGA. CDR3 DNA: TGTGCCAGCAGCCCCGGACTAGCGGCCCCCTACGAGCAGTACTTC. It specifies CASSPGLAAPYEQYF.

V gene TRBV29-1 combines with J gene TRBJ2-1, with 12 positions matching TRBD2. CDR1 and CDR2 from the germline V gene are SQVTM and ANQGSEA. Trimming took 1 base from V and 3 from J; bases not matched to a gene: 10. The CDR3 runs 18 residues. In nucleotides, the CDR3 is TGCAGCGTTGAAGGTTCGTATACTAGCGGGAGGTACTACAATGAGCAGTTCTTC. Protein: CSVEGSYTSGRYYNEQFF.

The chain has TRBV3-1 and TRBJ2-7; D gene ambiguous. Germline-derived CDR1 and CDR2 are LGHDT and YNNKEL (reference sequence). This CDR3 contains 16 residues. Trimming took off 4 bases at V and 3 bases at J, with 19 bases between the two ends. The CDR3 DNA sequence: TGTGCCAGCAGCCCCCACGCAGGCAACTCGAACTACGAGCAGTACTTC. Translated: CASSPHAGNSNYEQYF.

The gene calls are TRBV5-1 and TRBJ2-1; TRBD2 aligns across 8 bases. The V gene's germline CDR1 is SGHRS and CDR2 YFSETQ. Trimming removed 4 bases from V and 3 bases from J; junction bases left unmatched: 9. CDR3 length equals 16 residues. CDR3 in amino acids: CASSPSLLADYNEQFF. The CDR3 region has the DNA TGCGCCAGCAGCCCATCACTACTAGCGGACTACAATGAGCAGTTCTTC.

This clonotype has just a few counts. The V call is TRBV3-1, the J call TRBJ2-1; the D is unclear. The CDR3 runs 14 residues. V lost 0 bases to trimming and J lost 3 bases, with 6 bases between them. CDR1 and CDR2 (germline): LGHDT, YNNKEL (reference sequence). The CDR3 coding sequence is TGTGCCAGCAGCCAAGATGGTCGCTACAATGAGCAGTTCTTC. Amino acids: CASSQDGRYNEQFF.

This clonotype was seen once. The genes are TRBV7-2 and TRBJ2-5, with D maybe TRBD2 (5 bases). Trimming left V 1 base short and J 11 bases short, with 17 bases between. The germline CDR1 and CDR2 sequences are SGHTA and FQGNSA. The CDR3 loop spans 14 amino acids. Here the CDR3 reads CASSLGRDYNEQYF. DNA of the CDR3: TGTGCCAGCAGCTTAGGTCGGGATTACAATGAGCAGTACTTC.

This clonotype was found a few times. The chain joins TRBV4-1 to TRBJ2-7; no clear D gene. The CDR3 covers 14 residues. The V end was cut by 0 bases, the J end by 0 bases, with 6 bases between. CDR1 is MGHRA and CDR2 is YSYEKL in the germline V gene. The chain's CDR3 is CASSQDTSSYEQYF. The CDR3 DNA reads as TGCGCCAGCAGCCAAGATACCAGCTCCTACGAGCAGTACTTC.

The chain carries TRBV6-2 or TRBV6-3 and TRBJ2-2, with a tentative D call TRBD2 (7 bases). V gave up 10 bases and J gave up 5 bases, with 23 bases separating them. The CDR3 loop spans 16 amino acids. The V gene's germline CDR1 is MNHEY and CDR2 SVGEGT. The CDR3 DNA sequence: TGTGCCAACCCTATCGGGGGGCCTCGACCTACCGGGGAGCTGTTTTTT. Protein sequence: CANPIGGPRPTGELFF.

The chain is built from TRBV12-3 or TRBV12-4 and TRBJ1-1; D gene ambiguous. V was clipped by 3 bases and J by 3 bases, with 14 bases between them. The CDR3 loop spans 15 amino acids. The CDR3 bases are TGTGCCAGCAGTTTCGGGCTTTACAGTGACACTGAAGCTTTCTTT. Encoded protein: CASSFGLYSDTEAFF.